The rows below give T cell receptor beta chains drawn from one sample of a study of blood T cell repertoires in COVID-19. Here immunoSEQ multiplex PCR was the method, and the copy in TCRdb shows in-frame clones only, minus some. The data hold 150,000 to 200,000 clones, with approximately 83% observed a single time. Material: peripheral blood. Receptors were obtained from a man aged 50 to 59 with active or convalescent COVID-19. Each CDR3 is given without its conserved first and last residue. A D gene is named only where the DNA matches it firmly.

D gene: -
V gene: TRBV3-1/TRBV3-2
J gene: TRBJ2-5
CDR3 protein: ASSLNSGGQETQY

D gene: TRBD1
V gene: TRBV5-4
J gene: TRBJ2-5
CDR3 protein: ASSTSGTGSQETQY

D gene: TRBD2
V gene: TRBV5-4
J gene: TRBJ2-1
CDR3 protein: ASSLGGTSGKNEQF

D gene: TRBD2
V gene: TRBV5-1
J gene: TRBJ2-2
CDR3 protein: ASSLNSGGDTGELF

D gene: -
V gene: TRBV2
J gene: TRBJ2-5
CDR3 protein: ASKYLGGQQETQY

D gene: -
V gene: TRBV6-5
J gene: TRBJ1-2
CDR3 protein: ASSLHKGGGYT

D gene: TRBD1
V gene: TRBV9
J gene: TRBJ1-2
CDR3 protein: ASSTGGATDYGYT

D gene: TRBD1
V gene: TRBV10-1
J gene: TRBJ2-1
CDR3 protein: ASSGGPTGGSYNEQF

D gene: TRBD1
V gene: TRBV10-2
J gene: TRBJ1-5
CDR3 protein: ASSGPGTGNQPQH

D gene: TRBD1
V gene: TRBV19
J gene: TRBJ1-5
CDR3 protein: ASRTTGASNQPQH

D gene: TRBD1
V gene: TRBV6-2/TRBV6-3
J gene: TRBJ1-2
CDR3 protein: ASSGGQGAVKYGYT

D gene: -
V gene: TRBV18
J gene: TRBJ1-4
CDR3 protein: ASSPSRGGEKLF

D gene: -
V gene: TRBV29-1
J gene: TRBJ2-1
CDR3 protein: SLSTRKGPTDNEQF

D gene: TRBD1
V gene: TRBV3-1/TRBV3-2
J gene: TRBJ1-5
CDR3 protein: ASSQGRDRGQPQH

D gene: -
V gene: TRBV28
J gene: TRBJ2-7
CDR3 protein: ASRGGYEQY

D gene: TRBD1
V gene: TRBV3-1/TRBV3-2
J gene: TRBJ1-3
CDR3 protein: ASSQDRSGNTIY

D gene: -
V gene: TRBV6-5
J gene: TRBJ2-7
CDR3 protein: ASTLLGSLAYEQY

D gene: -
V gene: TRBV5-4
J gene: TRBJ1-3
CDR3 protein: ASSLGRGTGNTIY

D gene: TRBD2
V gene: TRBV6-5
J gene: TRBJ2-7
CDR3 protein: ASSPPGLATYEQY

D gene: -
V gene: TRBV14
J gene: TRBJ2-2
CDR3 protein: ASSPLVADTGELF

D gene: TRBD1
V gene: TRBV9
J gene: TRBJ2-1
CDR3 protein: ASSTGGSAYNEQF

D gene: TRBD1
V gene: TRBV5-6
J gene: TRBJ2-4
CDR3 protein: ASSLSSSWTGKNIQY

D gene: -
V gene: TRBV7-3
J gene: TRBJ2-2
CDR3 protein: ASSPSNTGELF

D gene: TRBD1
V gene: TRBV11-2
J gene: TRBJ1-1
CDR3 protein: ASSLDTGGSATI

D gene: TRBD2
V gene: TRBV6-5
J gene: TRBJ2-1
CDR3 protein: ASSYGRGGNNEQF

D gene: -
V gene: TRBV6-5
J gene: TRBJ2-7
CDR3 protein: ASLAGWSYEQY

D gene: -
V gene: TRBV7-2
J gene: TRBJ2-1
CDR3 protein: ASSAGEQF

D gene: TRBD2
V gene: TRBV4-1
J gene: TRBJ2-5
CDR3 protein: ASSQELGGGGRKETQY

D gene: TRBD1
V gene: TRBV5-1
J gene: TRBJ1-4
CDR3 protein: ASSLAGTDEKLF

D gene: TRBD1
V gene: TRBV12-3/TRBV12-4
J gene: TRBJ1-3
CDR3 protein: ASSNRGGNTIY

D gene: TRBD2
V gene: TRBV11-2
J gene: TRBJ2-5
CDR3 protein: ASSPQSSGGETQY

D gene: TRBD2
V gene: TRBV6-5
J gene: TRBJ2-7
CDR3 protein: ASTRLAGGPDEQY

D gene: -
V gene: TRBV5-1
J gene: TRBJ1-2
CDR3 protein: ASSLDSLRGYT

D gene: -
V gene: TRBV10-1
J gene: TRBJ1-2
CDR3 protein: ASLEGVGYT

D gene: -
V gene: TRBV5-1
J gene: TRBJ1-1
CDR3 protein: ASSPGLANTEAF

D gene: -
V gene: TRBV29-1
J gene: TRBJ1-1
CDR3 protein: SVALVGRGNTEAF

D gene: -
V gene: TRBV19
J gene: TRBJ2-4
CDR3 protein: ASSRDLKNIQY

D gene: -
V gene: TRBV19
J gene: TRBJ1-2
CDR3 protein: ASGAGTNYGYT

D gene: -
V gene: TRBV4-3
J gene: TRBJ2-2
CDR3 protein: ASSPAQGELF

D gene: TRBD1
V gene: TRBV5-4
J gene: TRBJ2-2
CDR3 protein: ASSSLQGPTGELF

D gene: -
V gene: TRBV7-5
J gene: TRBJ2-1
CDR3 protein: VRSLAGGSSYNEQF

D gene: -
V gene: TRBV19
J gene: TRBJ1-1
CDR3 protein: ASTHKSGGRDTEAF

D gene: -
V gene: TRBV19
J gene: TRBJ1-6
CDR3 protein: ASSTTGNGSPLH

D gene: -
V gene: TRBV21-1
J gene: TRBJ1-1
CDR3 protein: ASSKRYEENTEAF

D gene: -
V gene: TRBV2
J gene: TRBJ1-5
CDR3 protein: ASLAAYSNQPQH

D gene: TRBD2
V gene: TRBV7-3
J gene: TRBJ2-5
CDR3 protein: ASSQGLAGVETQY

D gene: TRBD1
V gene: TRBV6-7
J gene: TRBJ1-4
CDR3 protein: ASSYSRDREANEKLF

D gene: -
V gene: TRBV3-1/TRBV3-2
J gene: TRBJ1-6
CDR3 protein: ASSQTGYNSPLH

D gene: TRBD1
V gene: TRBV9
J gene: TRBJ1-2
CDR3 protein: ASSVSGGANGYT

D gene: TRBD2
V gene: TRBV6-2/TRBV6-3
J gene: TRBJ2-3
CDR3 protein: ASSSGTSGGASPY

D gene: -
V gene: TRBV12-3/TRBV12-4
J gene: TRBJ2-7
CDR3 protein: ASSKGKQY

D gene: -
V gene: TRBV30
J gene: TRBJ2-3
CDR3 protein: ATNRGGLDTQY

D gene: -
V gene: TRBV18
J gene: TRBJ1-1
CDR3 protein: ASSPALNTEAF

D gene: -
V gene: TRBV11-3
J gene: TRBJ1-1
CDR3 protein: ASSLGRGNTEAF

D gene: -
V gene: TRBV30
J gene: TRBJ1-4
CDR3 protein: AWRPGEFGKLF

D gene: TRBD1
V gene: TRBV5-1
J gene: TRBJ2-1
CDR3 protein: ASSFTGTGAYNEQF

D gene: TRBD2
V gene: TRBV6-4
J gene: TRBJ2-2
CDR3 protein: ASSAGLAGETGELF

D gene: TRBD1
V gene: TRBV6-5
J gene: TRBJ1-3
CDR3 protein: ASSYSDRASGNTIY

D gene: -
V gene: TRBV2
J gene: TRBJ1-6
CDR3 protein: ASSAQSNSPLH